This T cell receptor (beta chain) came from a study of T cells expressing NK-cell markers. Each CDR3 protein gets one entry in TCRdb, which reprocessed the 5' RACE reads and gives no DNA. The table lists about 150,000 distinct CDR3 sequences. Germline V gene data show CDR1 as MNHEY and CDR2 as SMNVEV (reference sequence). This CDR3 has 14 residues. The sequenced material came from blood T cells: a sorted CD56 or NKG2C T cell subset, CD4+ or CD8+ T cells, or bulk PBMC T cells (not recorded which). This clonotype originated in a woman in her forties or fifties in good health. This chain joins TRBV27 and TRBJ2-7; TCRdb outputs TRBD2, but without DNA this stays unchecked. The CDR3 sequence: CASSFDGRGVEQYF.